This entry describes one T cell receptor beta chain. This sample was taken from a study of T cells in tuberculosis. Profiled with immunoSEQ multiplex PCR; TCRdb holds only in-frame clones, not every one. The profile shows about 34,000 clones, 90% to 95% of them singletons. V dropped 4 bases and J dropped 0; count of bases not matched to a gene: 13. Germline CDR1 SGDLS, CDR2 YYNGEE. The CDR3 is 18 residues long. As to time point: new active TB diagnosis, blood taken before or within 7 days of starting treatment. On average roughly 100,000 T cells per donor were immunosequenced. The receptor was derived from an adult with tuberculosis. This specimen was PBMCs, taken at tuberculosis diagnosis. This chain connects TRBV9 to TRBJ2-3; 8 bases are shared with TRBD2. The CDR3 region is CASSPRGGADTSTDTQYF. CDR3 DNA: TGTGCCAGCAGCCCCCGGGGGGGGGCAGATACTAGCACAGATACGCAGTATTTT.